Listed here is a single T cell receptor (beta chain). The source of the sample is a study of T-cell memory formation after mild COVID-19. In TCRdb, the 5' RACE reads were re-called with MiXCR into one record per CDR3 protein. Seen here are hundreds of thousands of distinct CDR3 sequences, around 17% observed once, and the top ten hold 20% to 25%. The CDR3 has 15 residues. V was clipped by 5 bases and J by 0 bases; unmatched bases: 7. Germline V gene sequence: CDR1 SGHAT, CDR2 FQNNGV. The J gene is TRBJ2-7, the V gene TRBV11-2; TRBD1 matches 7 bases. The clonotype originates from a man between 18 and 35 years old who had mild COVID-19 (a few samples of this study predate the infection). Cell type and time point are not known. The sample comprised PBMCs or a T cell subset sorted from them (not recorded which). CDR3 bases: TGTGCCAGCAGCCGTCCGACAGGGCTCTCCTACGAGCAGTACTTC. This sequence encodes CASSRPTGLSYEQYF. The full variable domain, rest sourced from reference TRBV11-2 and TRBJ2-7, is EAGVAQSPRYKIIEKRQSVAFWCNPISGHATLYWYQQILGQGPKLLIQFQNNGVVDDSQLPKDRFSAERLKGVDSTLKIQPAKLEDSAVYLCASSRPTGLSYEQYFGPGTRLTVT.